These 4 T cell receptor beta chains were sequenced from one sample in a study of blood T cell repertoires in COVID-19. Sequencing used immunoSEQ multiplex PCR; TCRdb keeps in-frame clones, though not all of them. This table has some 90,000 clones, approximately 81% appearing once. The sample comprised peripheral blood. All receptors come from a man in his 60s with acute or convalescent COVID-19.

The chain has TRBV3-1 (or the pseudogene TRBV3-2) and TRBJ1-6; no definite D call. Germline V gives CDR1 LGHDT, CDR2 YNNKEL (reference sequence). The ends were cut back, 7 bases at V and 5 bases at J, with 15 bases in the middle. The CDR3 length is 15 residues. The CDR3 sequence is CASNEGGRDNSPLHF. In nucleotides, the CDR3 is TGTGCCAGCAATGAGGGTGGCCGAGATAATTCACCCCTCCACTTT.

The CDR3 loop is CASSGIQGAGANVLTF. For the CDR3, the DNA is TGTGCCAGCAGTGGGATACAGGGGGCTGGGGCCAACGTCCTGACTTTC. The rearrangement links TRBV6-1 to TRBJ2-6; 8 bases align to TRBD1. V dropped 4 bases and J dropped 2; count of bases not matched to a gene: 4. The CDR3 has 16 amino acids. Germline lookup yields CDR1 MNHNS and CDR2 SASEGT.

The chain combines TRBV28 with TRBJ2-3, with 11 bases fitting TRBD2. Germline V gene lookup returns CDR1 MDHEN and CDR2 SYDVKM. Unmatched junction bases numbered 6, after V lost 6 bases and J lost 4 bases. The CDR3 sequence is 15 residues long. CDR3 sequence (DNA): TGTGCCAGCAGCCAGACTAGCGGGGCCTCAGATACGCAGTATTTT. Its translation: CASSQTSGASDTQYF.

The chain uses TRBV11-2 and TRBJ1-2; 10 nucleotides align to TRBD1. CDR3 length equals 14 residues. The germline CDR1 and CDR2 sequences are SGHAT and FQNNGV. J gave up 4 bases and V 6 bases, and 5 bases lay outside the gene matches. Here the CDR3 DNA reads TGTGCCAGCAGTTGGGACAGGGGCTCCTATGGCTACACCTTC. Its translation is CASSWDRGSYGYTF.